This TCR beta chain was captured by sequencing in a study of blood T cells in healthy people across ages. The draw of peripheral blood yielded roughly 10 milliliters from each donor. This clonotype has just a few counts. The antigen is not known. Then a second PCR, running roughly 7 to 11 cycles, was carried out with a sample-barcoded 5' primer and a J-beta primer mix. Samples each returned at least 3 million CDR3-containing paired-end reads. TCRdb redid the calling of the 5' RACE reads with MiXCR, one entry per CDR3 protein. The sample has 800,000 or so distinct CDR3 sequences, 35% to 60% seen once. Study-level points and caveats: A roughly linear fall in TCR beta diversity per million T cells was seen with increasing age.

The V gene's germline CDR1 is SNHLY and CDR2 FYNNEI. Trimming cost V 5 bases and J 5 bases, with 15 bases left between them. CDR3 length: 14 residues. What was sequenced was blood. The V gene is TRBV2, the J gene TRBJ1-2; unclear D gene. This clonotype originated in an elderly man in good health. The CDR3 loop reads CASSLAGPGYGYTF. The CDR3 DNA reads as TGTGCCAGCAGTCTCGCCGGGCCTGGATATGGCTACACCTTC.